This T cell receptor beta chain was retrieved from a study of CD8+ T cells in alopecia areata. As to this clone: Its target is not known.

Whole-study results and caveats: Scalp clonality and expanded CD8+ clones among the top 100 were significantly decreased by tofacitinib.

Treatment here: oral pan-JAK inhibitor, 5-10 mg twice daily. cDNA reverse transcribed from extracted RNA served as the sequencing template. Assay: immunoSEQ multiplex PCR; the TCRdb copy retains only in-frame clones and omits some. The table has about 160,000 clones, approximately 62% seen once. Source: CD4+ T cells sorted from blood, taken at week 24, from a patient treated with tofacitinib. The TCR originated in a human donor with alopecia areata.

The CDR3 nucleotides read TGTGCCAGCAGCTTGGAACGGGGGGCGCCTGGTGTGGAGCTGTTTTTT. This codes for CASSLERGAPGVELFF. V is TRBV5-4 and J is TRBJ2-2, with TRBD2 as a possible D gene (7 bases). The germline V gene encodes CDR1 SGHNT and CDR2 YYREEE (reference sequence). With 0 bases removed from V and 10 bases from J, the gap between germline ends came to 19 bases. The CDR3 consists of 16 residues.